This T cell receptor (beta chain) was sequenced during a study of cytomegalovirus exposure and HLA in healthy donors. Worth noting for this clone: As yet, its antigen is unknown.

This CDR3 contains 17 residues. Germline V CDR1 and CDR2: LNHDA, SQIVND (reference sequence). Trimming stripped 1 base from V and 2 bases from J, with 15 bases between. Overall study results and limits: The study designated 150 or so TCR beta chains cytomegalovirus-associated. Earlier findings revealed that most TCR beta V segments proved productive either about 87% or about 30% of the time. Later analysis showed most CMV-associated TCR beta chains appearing HLA-restricted. An observed cluster of highly shared sequence variants was recorded as a likely sequencing artifact.

It was with 60 Vbeta and 13 Jbeta primers that the PCR ran. Some clones are missing from TCRdb's copy, which holds only in-frame ones; the method was immunoSEQ multiplex PCR. Altogether around 280,000 clones are present, over 85% being singletons, with the ten largest covering more than 2%. The origin of this receptor is a woman aged 18-35 years in good health and CMV-seronegative. Sequencing was done on a sample of PBMCs. The chain recombines TRBV19 with TRBJ1-5, with D possibly matching TRBD1 (5 bases). The CDR3 region has the DNA TGTGCCAGTAGTATAGGGGACTCCGGGGTGGGCAATCAGCCCCAGCATTTT. The encoded protein is CASSIGDSGVGNQPQHF.